The 32 T cell receptor beta chains presented below share a single source sample, sequenced in a study of shared clonotypes between healthy human individuals. The repertoire was sequenced with immunoSEQ multiplex PCR; TCRdb's copy has only in-frame clones and lacks some. The sample records approximately 2.3 million clones, over 85% being singletons. Source material: naive CD4+ T cells from PBMCs. Subset defined: CD45RA+ positively selected. Receptors were obtained from a man aged 18 to 30 in good health. Some clones in this sample may be carry-over from other donors' samples.

CDR3 amino acids: CAINGGGSYEQYF. The CDR3 DNA is TGTGCCATCAACGGCGGGGGTTCCTACGAGCAGTACTTC. This chain joins TRBV10-3 and TRBJ2-7; 7 bases agree with TRBD2. CDR1 and CDR2 (germline): ENHRY, SYGVKD. The CDR3 is 13 amino acids. The J segment lost 1 base and the V segment lost 7 bases, leaving 4 bases of the junction unmatched.

About this clone itself: This specimen includes other DNA sequences encoding the same CDR3. The chain carries TRBV7-3 and TRBJ2-1; maybe TRBD2 (5 bases). The CDR3 is 13 amino acids. V was cut by 3 bases and J by 8 bases, with 11 bases left in between. CDR1 SGHTA and CDR2 FQGTGA come from the germline V gene. Written as DNA, the CDR3 is TGTGCCAGCAGCTTGAGATCCGGGGATGAGCAGTTCTTC. Translated, it gives CASSLRSGDEQFF.

This chain joins TRBV19 and TRBJ1-4, with unresolved D. V was clipped by 5 bases and J by 8 bases, with 15 bases between them. CDR1 LNHDA and CDR2 SQIVND come from the germline V gene (reference sequence). This CDR3 is built from 14 residues. The CDR3 loop is CASSPKGPYEKLFF. Written as DNA, the CDR3 is TGTGCCAGTAGTCCCAAAGGCCCATACGAAAAACTGTTTTTT.

As regards this clone: At the DNA level, this CDR3 is encoded by other sequences in the same sample as well. The rearrangement links TRBV5-1 to TRBJ1-4; D remains ambiguous. There are 15 residues in the CDR3. The V end lost 0 bases, the J end lost 0 bases, and 6 bases lay between the germline ends. Germline V gene sequence: CDR1 SGHRS, CDR2 YFSETQ. The CDR3 region is CASSLAGTTNEKLFF. The DNA of the CDR3 is TGCGCCAGCAGCTTGGCCGGTACAACTAATGAAAAACTGTTTTTT.

The CDR3 protein is CASSMTSGIIGEQFF. The CDR3 coding sequence is TGTGCCAGCAGCATGACTAGCGGGATTATTGGCGAGCAGTTCTTC. The chain couples TRBV7-3 to TRBJ2-1; TRBD2 matches at 11 bases. This CDR3 comprises 15 residues. The germline CDR1 and CDR2 sequences are SGHTA and FQGTGA. The V gene end was trimmed by 5 bases and the J gene end by 10 bases; junction bases not matched to a gene: 10. The complete variable domain, with remaining parts taken from reference TRBV7-3 and TRBJ2-1, reads GAGVSQTPSNKVTEKGKYVELRCDPISGHTALYWYRQSLGQGPEFLIYFQGTGAADDSGLPNDRFFAVRPEGSVSTLKIQRTERGDSAVYLCASSMTSGIIGEQFFGPGTRLTVL.

The chain is built from TRBV6-5 and TRBJ2-7; D may be TRBD2 (6 bases). This CDR3 has 16 amino acids. Trimming shortened V by 0 bases and J by 3 bases, and 15 bases separated the two germline ends. CDR1 and CDR2 (germline): MNHEY, SVGAGI. The CDR3 coding sequence is TGTGCCAGCAGTTACTCGCGGGGAGCCAGGAGCTACGAGCAGTACTTC. Its protein is CASSYSRGARSYEQYF.

J is TRBJ1-4 and V is TRBV4-3; possible D gene TRBD1, 6 bases. Trimming left V 0 bases short and J 7 bases short, with 21 bases between. Germline assignment: CDR1 LGHNA and CDR2 YSLEER. The CDR3 has 18 amino acids. The CDR3 coding sequence is TGCGCCAGCAGCCAAGATGGCATCCTACAGGGACGATCTGAAAAACTGTTTTTT. Protein: CASSQDGILQGRSEKLFF.

The V call is TRBV30, the J call TRBJ1-2; possible D gene TRBD1, 6 bases. This CDR3 comprises 13 residues. The germline V and J ends were trimmed by 5 bases and 5 bases, with 15 bases remaining between them. Germline CDR1 is GTSNPN and CDR2 is SVGIG (reference sequence). CDR3 nucleotides: TGTGCCTGGGCTGTCGGACAGTGGTATGGCTACACCTTC. This codes for CAWAVGQWYGYTF. The whole variable domain, remainder taken from reference TRBV30 and TRBJ1-2, is SQTIHQWPATLVQPVGSPLSLECTVEGTSNPNLYWYRQAAGRGLQLLFYSVGIGQISSEVPQNLSASRPQDRQFILSSKKLLLSDSGFYLCAWAVGQWYGYTFGSGTRLTVV.

The chain combines TRBV5-1 with TRBJ2-1; 10 positions match TRBD2. Germline V gene sequence: CDR1 SGHRS, CDR2 YFSETQ. J lost 5 bases, V lost 4 bases, and 6 bases had no gene match. The CDR3 totals 15 residues. The CDR3 here is CASSILAGVNNEQFF. The CDR3 DNA is TGCGCCAGCAGCATCCTAGCGGGAGTCAACAATGAGCAGTTCTTC.

This CDR3 is CASSPGLSGNTIYF. CDR3 sequence (DNA): TGTGCCAGCAGCCCCGGGCTCTCTGGAAACACCATATATTTT. V and J are TRBV7-9 and TRBJ1-3, with D hard to call. CDR1 and CDR2 (germline): SEHNR, FQNEAQ (reference sequence). The CDR3 is 14 amino acids. Trimming left V 5 bases short and J 0 bases short, with 8 bases between. The whole variable domain, filled in from reference TRBV7-9 and TRBJ1-3, reads DTGVSQNPRHKITKRGQNVTFRCDPISEHNRLYWYRQTLGQGPEFLTYFQNEAQLEKSRLLSDRFSAERPKGSFSTLEIQRTEQGDSAMYLCASSPGLSGNTIYFGEGSWLTVV.

This clone was picked up one time. This chain connects TRBV27 to TRBJ2-7; D is unclear. Trimming shortened V by 2 bases and J by 3 bases, and 8 bases separated the two germline ends. CDR1 MNHEY and CDR2 SMNVEV come from the germline V gene (reference sequence). The CDR3 is 13 amino acids. The CDR3 DNA follows: TGTGCCAGCAGTTTAACACAGCTCTACGAGCAGTACTTC. This codes for CASSLTQLYEQYF.

The J gene is TRBJ2-7, the V gene TRBV18; 10 nucleotides line up with TRBD2. The CDR3 totals 16 residues. The germline V gene has CDR1 KGHSH and CDR2 LQKENI. The V and J ends lost 4 bases and 4 bases, in that order; junction bases with no gene match: 10. CDR3: CASSRLDSGRRYEQYF. CDR3 DNA: TGTGCCAGCTCACGTCTGGATAGCGGGAGGAGGTACGAGCAGTACTTC. The whole variable domain, remainder taken from reference TRBV18 and TRBJ2-7, is NAGVMQNPRHLVRRRGQEARLRCSPMKGHSHVYWYRQLPEEGLKFMVYLQKENIIDESGMPKERFSAEFPKEGPSILRIQQVVRGDSAAYFCASSRLDSGRRYEQYFGPGTRLTVT.

The sample holds a few counts of this clone. The rearrangement uses TRBV7-9 and TRBJ2-2; D unclear. The V end was cut by 5 bases, the J end by 1 base, with 8 bases between. From germline, CDR1 is SEHNR and CDR2 FQNEAQ (reference sequence). This CDR3 comprises 14 residues. The CDR3 sequence: CASSPRVNTGELFF. The CDR3 DNA sequence: TGTGCCAGCAGCCCAAGAGTGAACACCGGGGAGCTGTTTTTT.

V usage is TRBV5-1 and J usage is TRBJ2-3; maybe TRBD2 (6 bases). The ends were cut back, 4 bases at V and 4 bases at J, with 22 bases in the middle. The CDR3 totals 17 residues. Germline CDR1 SGHRS, CDR2 YFSETQ. CDR3 in DNA: TGCGCCAGCAGCCCAGTTGTCGGGCGGGACGGGGCAGATACGCAGTATTTT. Translating it yields CASSPVVGRDGADTQYF.

This chain uses TRBV2 with TRBJ1-1; D is perhaps TRBD1 (5 bases). Germline V gene data show CDR1 as SNHLY and CDR2 as FYNNEI. The CDR3 extends over 13 amino acids. Trimming shortened V by 11 bases and J by 6 bases, and 19 bases separated the two germline ends. The CDR3 nucleotides read TGTGCCGGGGGGACCCATTCGGGGGCTGAAGCTTTCTTT. Its translation: CAGGTHSGAEAFF.

This clone came up a few times. The V gene is TRBV5-1, the J gene TRBJ2-3, with a tentative D call TRBD1 (6 bases). The CDR3 contains 13 residues. The V end lost 1 base, the J end lost 5 bases, and 8 bases lay between the germline ends. Per germline, CDR1 SGHRS and CDR2 YFSETQ. The CDR3, as DNA: TGCGCCAGCAGCTTGACAGGGTTAGATACGCAGTATTTT. It translates to CASSLTGLDTQYF.

The chain couples TRBV5-1 to TRBJ1-1; maybe TRBD1 (6 bases). From germline, CDR1 is SGHRS and CDR2 YFSETQ. This CDR3 has 13 residues. Trimming took 7 bases from V and 5 from J, leaving 15 bases between them. In DNA form, the CDR3 reads TGCGCCAGCTGGACAGAGAGGGGAACTGAAGCTTTCTTT. Its translation is CASWTERGTEAFF.

The chain joins TRBV10-2 to TRBJ2-1; the match to TRBD2 covers 11 bases. J lost 1 base, V lost 3 bases, and 11 bases had no gene match. The CDR3 consists of 19 residues. Germline CDR1 WSHSY, CDR2 SAAADI. CDR3 loop: CASSDLVSGLAASYNEQFF. In nucleotides, the CDR3 is TGCGCCAGCAGTGATCTTGTCTCGGGACTAGCGGCTTCCTACAATGAGCAGTTCTTC.

The chain combines TRBV5-8 with TRBJ2-1; 8 nucleotides agree with TRBD1. This CDR3 has 15 residues. Germline CDR1 SGHTS, CDR2 YDEGEE. Losses at the gene ends were 6 bases for V and 3 bases for J; bases not matched to a gene: 8. CDR3 amino acids: CASINQGAYYNEQFF. The CDR3 DNA reads as TGTGCCAGCATCAATCAGGGGGCTTACTACAATGAGCAGTTCTTC.

The gene calls are TRBV28 and TRBJ1-2; D is uncertain. Germline V gene lookup returns CDR1 MDHEN and CDR2 SYDVKM. V lost 0 bases and J 5 bases, leaving 10 bases between the germline ends. The CDR3 has 14 residues. The CDR3: CASSLWGGDYGYTF. The CDR3 nucleotides are TGTGCCAGCAGTTTATGGGGCGGGGATTATGGCTACACCTTC.

The CDR3 DNA sequence: TGTGCCAGCAACCAGGCAGTAGACACTGAAGCTTTCTTT. Protein sequence: CASNQAVDTEAFF. The V call is TRBV6-6, the J call TRBJ1-1; D is uncertain. The CDR3 contains 13 residues. Germline V gene sequence: CDR1 MNHNY, CDR2 SVGAGI (reference sequence). The V and J ends lost 7 bases and 3 bases respectively, with 12 bases between them.

The CDR3 sequence is CASSSSVGQGNYGYTF. The CDR3 region has the DNA TGTGCCAGCAGTTCATCGGTCGGGCAGGGCAACTATGGCTACACCTTC. The gene calls are TRBV27 and TRBJ1-2; TRBD1 is a possible D gene (5 bases). The CDR3 runs to 16 residues. The V gene's germline CDR1 is MNHEY and CDR2 SMNVEV (reference sequence). V shed 4 bases and J shed 2 bases, with 17 bases lying between them.

This clone appeared once. The rearrangement joins TRBV7-2 to TRBJ2-7; 11 bases line up with TRBD2. This CDR3 is built from 17 residues. V dropped 2 bases and J dropped 2; count of bases not matched to a gene: 8. Germline CDR1 and CDR2: SGHTA and FQGNSA. In DNA, the CDR3 is TGTGCCAGCAGCTTAAGACTAGCGGGGCGAGAACCCTACGAGCAGTACTTC. It codes for CASSLRLAGREPYEQYF.

This sequence joins TRBV7-9 and TRBJ1-3; D unclear. V lost 1 base, J lost 0 bases, and 10 bases lay in between. The CDR3 runs 16 residues. Germline V lookup: CDR1 SEHNR, CDR2 FQNEAQ (reference sequence). The CDR3 DNA reads as TGTGCCAGCAGCTTAGTAAGGACCGGCTCTGGAAACACCATATATTTT. Protein sequence: CASSLVRTGSGNTIYF.

The gene calls are TRBV6-5 and TRBJ1-2; D is uncertain. V lost 7 bases, J lost 0 bases, and 15 bases lay in between. In germline, CDR1 is MNHEY, CDR2 SVGAGI. The CDR3 sequence is 15 residues long. For the CDR3, the DNA is TGTGCCAGCACCCCTAGGCACAGATCTAACTATGGCTACACCTTC. This sequence encodes CASTPRHRSNYGYTF.

This chain's CDR3 is CAISESSPHSQFF. CDR3 bases: TGTGCCATCAGTGAAAGTAGCCCACACTCGCAGTTCTTC. V is TRBV10-3 and J is TRBJ2-1; D is uncertain. The germline CDR1 and CDR2 sequences are ENHRY and SYGVKD. V lost 3 bases and J lost 12, with 15 bases in between. This CDR3 is 13 amino acids long.

This rearrangement joins TRBV2 to TRBJ2-7; 7 positions agree with TRBD1. J lost 5 bases, V lost 7 bases, and 8 bases had no gene match. In germline, CDR1 is SNHLY, CDR2 FYNNEI. The CDR3 has 13 amino acids. CDR3 sequence: CASIEVQGNEQYF. CDR3 nucleotide sequence: TGTGCCAGCATTGAGGTACAGGGGAACGAGCAGTACTTC.

The gene calls are TRBV6-6 and TRBJ1-4, with TRBD1 identical over 9 bases. Germline V gene data show CDR1 as MNHNY and CDR2 as SVGAGI (reference sequence). The CDR3 extends over 15 amino acids. V gave up 4 bases and J gave up 5 bases; unmatched junction bases: 5. The CDR3 here is CASSWSGTGNEKLFF. The CDR3 DNA reads as TGTGCCAGCAGTTGGTCCGGGACAGGGAATGAAAAACTGTTTTTT.

This sequence joins TRBV11-2 and TRBJ1-1; the match to TRBD1 covers 7 bases. V lost 3 bases to trimming and J lost 3 bases; unmatched junction nucleotides: 7. Germline assignment: CDR1 SGHAT and CDR2 FQNNGV. This CDR3 region has 15 residues. The DNA for the CDR3 is TGTGCCAGCAGCTTTTCCAGGACAGGCTACACTGAAGCTTTCTTT. This codes for CASSFSRTGYTEAFF.

The chain combines TRBV2 with TRBJ2-7, with D possibly matching TRBD1 (6 bases). The CDR3 spans 14 residues. The germline V gene encodes CDR1 SNHLY and CDR2 FYNNEI. The germline V and J ends were trimmed by 5 bases and 1 base, with 12 bases remaining between them. CDR3: CASSWGQRSYEQYF. The CDR3 coding sequence is TGTGCCAGCAGTTGGGGGCAGAGATCCTACGAGCAGTACTTC.

The CDR3: CASSEGTLNAFF. The CDR3 nucleotides read TGTGCCAGCTCAGAGGGGACCCTTAACGCTTTCTTT. The V gene is TRBV18, the J gene TRBJ1-1, with a weak D call TRBD1 (5 bases). Trimming pared 5 bases from V and 11 bases from J, leaving 15 bases between. This CDR3 is 12 amino acids long. Germline V CDR1 and CDR2: KGHSH, LQKENI.

The CDR3 protein is CASSPAGSSGYTF. CDR3 DNA sequence: TGTGCCAGCAGTCCCGCAGGGAGCTCTGGCTACACCTTC. The chain carries TRBV2 and TRBJ1-2; a weak D match, TRBD1 (5 bases). There are 13 residues in the CDR3. Germline V lookup: CDR1 SNHLY, CDR2 FYNNEI. Deletions cut 5 bases from V and 7 bases from J, with 14 bases between.